The next 29 T cell receptor beta chains were all read from a single sample in a study of neurological immune-mediated disorders. In TCRdb, the 5' RACE reads were re-called with MiXCR into one record per CDR3 protein. The sample yields approximately 41,000 distinct CDR3 sequences, approximately 14% seen once. The specimen was CD4+ T cells from blood. The receptor source for this set is a woman in her sixties or seventies with HTLV-1-associated myelopathy (HAM/TSP).

This clonotype came up many times. The chain employs TRBV11-2 and TRBJ2-1; a weak D match, TRBD2 (7 bases). This CDR3 is 16 amino acids long. Germline V gene sequence: CDR1 SGHAT, CDR2 FQNNGV. V gave up 1 base and J gave up 7 bases, with 17 bases separating them. The CDR3 loop is CASSLAHGGRLNEQFF. The CDR3 DNA sequence: TGTGCCAGCAGCTTAGCCCACGGGGGGCGGTTAAATGAGCAGTTCTTC.

At least ten counts were recorded for this clonotype. The chain links TRBV12-3 or TRBV12-4 to TRBJ2-5, with no clear D. This CDR3 has 14 amino acids. V gave up 2 bases and J gave up 2 bases, with 9 bases separating them. Here the CDR3 DNA reads TGTGCCAGCAGTTTATCCAGACGACAAGAGACCCAGTACTTC. It codes for CASSLSRRQETQYF.

This clonotype was recorded at least ten times. The V and J genes are TRBV6-5 and TRBJ2-3; D assignment may be TRBD1 or TRBD2 (6 bases each). Germline loops: CDR1 MNHEY, CDR2 SVGAGI. This CDR3 is 15 amino acids long. V was trimmed by 6 bases and J by 5 bases, leaving 18 bases between them. The CDR3 spells CASRAPMGGRDTQYF. As DNA, the CDR3 is TGTGCCAGCAGAGCCCCCATGGGGGGCAGAGATACGCAGTATTTT.

In its sample, this clonotype was seen many times. The chain carries TRBV4-2 and TRBJ2-3; TRBD2 agrees at 8 bases. The CDR3 consists of 15 residues. Germline CDR1 and CDR2: LGHNA and YNFKEQ. V lost 4 bases, J lost 1 base, and 4 bases stayed unmatched. CDR3 DNA: TGTGCCAGCAGCCCCGGACTAGCCCGCACAGATACGCAGTATTTT. Translated, it gives CASSPGLARTDTQYF.

This clonotype has ten or more counts. DNA for the CDR3: TGCGCCAGCAGCTTGGTTGTCGGCTTGAACACTGAAGCTTTCTTT. This translates into CASSLVVGLNTEAFF. This chain joins TRBV5-1 and TRBJ1-1; unclear D gene. Germline V gene data show CDR1 as SGHRS and CDR2 as YFSETQ. V was pared by 0 bases and J by 0 bases, with 9 bases between. This CDR3 has 15 residues.

This clonotype was seen repeatedly, ten times or more. The CDR3 here is CSAPTGSVDYGYTF. The DNA of the CDR3 is TGCAGTGCGCCGACAGGGAGCGTTGACTATGGCTACACCTTC. V and J are TRBV20-1 and TRBJ1-2; 7 nucleotides agree with TRBD1. The CDR3 covers 14 residues. Germline CDR1 is DFQATT and CDR2 is SNEGSKA (reference sequence). V was clipped by 6 bases and J by 3 bases; unmatched bases: 10.

This clonotype was seen ten or more times. The rearrangement links TRBV6-6 to TRBJ1-1; D is ambiguous. Germline V lookup: CDR1 MNHNY, CDR2 SVGAGI (reference sequence). This CDR3 comprises 12 residues. Trimming stripped 5 bases from V and 1 base from J, with 5 bases between. The CDR3 DNA follows: TGTGCCAGCAGTCTACCGAACACTGAAGCTTTCTTT. Protein sequence: CASSLPNTEAFF.

In this sample, this clonotype turned up many times. J is TRBJ2-5 and V is TRBV20-1, with 7 bases fitting TRBD2. Germline values: CDR1 DFQATT, CDR2 SNEGSKA (reference sequence). CDR3 length equals 17 residues. With V trimmed by 1 base and J by 3 bases, 14 bases remained unmatched. CDR3 sequence (DNA): TGCAGTGCTAGAGGGGGGGGGGACCCCCTTGGGGAAGAGACCCAGTACTTC. Residues: CSARGGGDPLGEETQYF.

There are many counts of this clonotype. The rearrangement joins TRBV29-1 to TRBJ1-1; no clear D gene. Germline loops: CDR1 SQVTM, CDR2 ANQGSEA. The V end lost 1 base, the J end lost 5 bases, and 11 bases lay between the germline ends. The CDR3 is 13 amino acids. This CDR3 reads CSVEGWKRTEAFF. The CDR3 DNA sequence: TGCAGCGTTGAAGGTTGGAAGAGGACTGAAGCTTTCTTT.

There are many counts of this clonotype. The genes are TRBV12-3 or TRBV12-4 and TRBJ2-5, with D perhaps given as TRBD1 or TRBD2 (5 bases each). The CDR3 spans 13 residues. V was pared by 4 bases and J by 0 bases, with 6 bases between. The CDR3 DNA is TGTGCCAGCAGTTGGGGGTACCAAGAGACCCAGTACTTC. Its translation: CASSWGYQETQYF.

This clonotype was seen at least ten times. The chain employs TRBV5-5 and TRBJ1-2, with D unclear. This CDR3 spans 14 amino acids. CDR1 is SGHKS, CDR2 YYEKEE, per germline (reference sequence). Trimming removed 2 bases at V and 4 bases at J, with 12 bases between. Written as DNA, the CDR3 is TGTGCCAGCAGCTTTGGCAGCCAAACCTATGGCTACACCTTC. This sequence encodes CASSFGSQTYGYTF.

There are many counts of this clonotype. CDR3 amino acids: CASSQGQGSAGELFF. The DNA for the CDR3 is TGTGCCAGCAGCCAGGGACAGGGAAGTGCCGGGGAGCTGTTTTTT. The V gene is TRBV7-2, the J gene TRBJ2-2; 9 nucleotides align to TRBD1. Germline assignment: CDR1 SGHTA and CDR2 FQGNSA. The V segment lost 5 bases and the J segment 6 bases; nucleotides outside the gene matches: 7. The CDR3 runs to 15 residues.

There are many counts of this clonotype. The chain uses TRBV7-2 and TRBJ1-2, with a weak D call TRBD1 (5 bases). This CDR3 spans 15 amino acids. The germline CDR1 and CDR2 sequences are SGHTA and FQGNSA. V was clipped by 4 bases and J by 7 bases, with 19 bases between them. The DNA of the CDR3 is TGTGCCAGCAGCTCAGACGGTCAGGGTATTGGTGGCTACACCTTC. This encodes CASSSDGQGIGGYTF.

This clonotype was seen at least ten times. This chain connects TRBV6-1 to TRBJ2-5; 14 positions match TRBD2. CDR1 MNHNS and CDR2 SASEGT come from the germline V gene. The CDR3 contains 15 residues. Unmatched junction bases numbered 1, after V lost 5 bases and J lost 2 bases. CDR3 region: CASSRLAGGQETQYF. The CDR3 DNA reads TGTGCCAGCAGTCGACTAGCGGGGGGGCAAGAGACCCAGTACTTC.

There are many counts of this clonotype. The chain couples TRBV29-1 to TRBJ1-4; unclear D gene. Deletions cut 6 bases from V and 8 bases from J, with 19 bases between. The CDR3 spans 14 residues. Germline loops: CDR1 SQVTM, CDR2 ANQGSEA. The CDR3 bases are TGCAGCGTGGTCGGGTCCCCCTTCGGGGAAAAACTGTTTTTT. It encodes CSVVGSPFGEKLFF.

The rearrangement joins TRBV5-4 to TRBJ2-3; no clear D gene. This CDR3 has 15 residues. Per the germline V gene, CDR1 is SGHNT and CDR2 is YYREEE (reference sequence). Trimming took off 0 bases at V and 7 bases at J, with 15 bases between the two ends. The CDR3 is CASSLDSQLSYTQYF. In DNA, the CDR3 is TGTGCCAGCAGCTTGGACAGCCAGCTAAGTTATACGCAGTATTTT.

This clonotype showed up many times. The chain recombines TRBV12-3 or TRBV12-4 with TRBJ1-6, with 8 bases identical to TRBD1. Trimming took 5 bases from V and 13 from J; bases not matched to a gene: 16. The CDR3 sequence is 16 residues long. As DNA, the CDR3 is TGTGCCAGCAGTCAGGATGCGGGACAGGCCGCATCTCCCCTCCACTTT. Translated, it gives CASSQDAGQAASPLHF.

There are many counts of this clonotype. This sequence joins TRBV7-2 and TRBJ2-2; possibly TRBD1 for D (6 bases). This CDR3 has 14 amino acids. Germline values: CDR1 SGHTA, CDR2 FQGNSA. Trimming cost V 2 bases and J 4 bases, with 8 bases left between them. CDR3 in DNA: TGTGCCAGCAGCTTACAGGGGACCACCGGGGAGCTGTTTTTT. Its translation: CASSLQGTTGELFF.

In this sample, this clonotype turned up many times. This sequence joins TRBV7-6 and TRBJ2-1; possibly TRBD1 or TRBD2 for D (5 bases each). Deletions cut 1 base from V and 9 bases from J, with 13 bases between. Germline V lookup: CDR1 SGHVS, CDR2 FNYEAQ. The CDR3 loop spans 14 amino acids. CDR3 in DNA: TGTGCCAGCAGCTTAGAGTGGGGCCGGGGTGAGCAGTTCTTC. Its translation is CASSLEWGRGEQFF.

This clonotype was detected many times. J is TRBJ2-7 and V is TRBV7-6; TRBD2 aligns across 13 bases. Per germline, CDR1 SGHVS and CDR2 FNYEAQ. Losses at the gene ends were 5 bases for V and 2 bases for J; bases not matched to a gene: 3. CDR3 length: 15 residues. This CDR3 reads CASSPTSGGAYEQYF. DNA of the CDR3: TGTGCCAGCAGCCCCACTAGCGGGGGGGCCTACGAGCAGTACTTC.

This clonotype was seen many times. The rearrangement joins TRBV5-1 to TRBJ1-6, with 8 bases that match TRBD1. This CDR3 region has 15 residues. Losses at the gene ends were 0 bases for V and 10 bases for J; bases not matched to a gene: 6. Germline CDR1 and CDR2: SGHRS and YFSETQ. The CDR3 loop reads CASSLGQGRQSPLHF. The DNA for the CDR3 is TGCGCCAGCAGCTTGGGACAGGGGCGGCAGTCACCCCTCCACTTT.

This clonotype was observed at least ten times. This chain uses TRBV12-3 or TRBV12-4 with TRBJ1-3; D is ambiguous. V was clipped by 2 bases and J by 4 bases, with 6 bases between them. This CDR3 spans 13 amino acids. The CDR3 sequence: CASSLPPGNTIYF. In DNA form, the CDR3 reads TGTGCCAGCAGTTTACCCCCCGGAAACACCATATATTTT.

This clonotype was found many times. The chain couples TRBV30 to TRBJ2-3; 10 positions match TRBD1. Germline V gene data show CDR1 as GTSNPN and CDR2 as SVGIG (reference sequence). The CDR3 has 16 amino acids. V lost 1 base and J lost 3; bases outside the gene matches: 7. The CDR3 is CAWSAERTGGTDTQYF. The CDR3, as DNA: TGTGCCTGGAGTGCCGAACGGACAGGGGGTACAGATACGCAGTATTTT.

The sample holds many counts of this clonotype. V gene TRBV20-1 combines with J gene TRBJ1-2; D gene unclear. CDR3 size: 11 residues. V was trimmed by 3 bases and J by 9 bases, leaving 11 bases between them. Germline V gene lookup returns CDR1 DFQATT and CDR2 SNEGSKA (reference sequence). CDR3 amino acids: CSARDRLSYTF. As DNA, the CDR3 is TGCAGTGCTAGGGATCGTCTAAGCTACACCTTC.

The table lists this clonotype with many counts. The gene calls are TRBV7-8 and TRBJ2-2; TRBD2 matches at 7 bases. With V trimmed by 6 bases and J by 7 bases, 5 bases remained unmatched. Germline CDR1 SGHVS, CDR2 FQNEAQ. The CDR3 contains 13 residues. The CDR3 sequence is CASSTGLVGELFF. The CDR3 DNA reads TGTGCCAGCAGTACCGGACTAGTCGGGGAGCTGTTTTTT.

Comments on this clonotype: Relative to the germline gene, one junction end is altered; a read error may explain this. The chain uses TRBV12-3 or TRBV12-4 and TRBJ1-5; 8 nucleotides line up with TRBD1. The CDR3 runs to 17 residues. In DNA form, the CDR3 reads TGTGTCAGCAGCCGAGGGGGGGACAGGTGTCCCAATCAGCCCCAGCATTTT. Its protein is CVSSRGGDRCPNQPQHF.

This clonotype was detected many times. The V gene is TRBV9, the J gene TRBJ2-7; D not resolved. CDR3 length: 13 residues. Trimming took off 0 bases at V and 6 bases at J, with 10 bases between the two ends. Germline values: CDR1 SGDLS, CDR2 YYNGEE. This chain's CDR3 is CASSVDSGREQYF. The DNA for the CDR3 is TGTGCCAGCAGCGTAGACTCAGGCCGCGAGCAGTACTTC. The variable domain in full, completed from reference TRBV9 and TRBJ2-7, reads DSGVTQTPKHLITATGQRVTLRCSPRSGDLSVYWYQQSLDQGLQFLIQYYNGEERAKGNILERFSAQQFPDLHSELNLSSLELGDSALYFCASSVDSGREQYFGPGTRLTVT.

This clonotype was picked up many times. The chain couples TRBV19 to TRBJ1-6; D gene ambiguous. Germline V gives CDR1 LNHDA, CDR2 SQIVND (reference sequence). CDR3 size: 14 residues. Trimming took 7 bases from V and 3 from J, leaving 10 bases between them. The CDR3 region is CASTSGFYNSPLHF. Here the CDR3 DNA reads TGTGCCAGTACCTCAGGATTCTATAATTCACCCCTCCACTTT.

This clonotype occurred many times. The rearrangement joins TRBV7-9 to TRBJ1-1, with D perhaps matching TRBD1 (5 bases). The CDR3 sequence is 14 residues long. CDR1 and CDR2 (germline): SEHNR, FQNEAQ (reference sequence). Trimming took off 4 bases at V and 1 base at J, with 10 bases between the two ends. The DNA of the CDR3 is TGTGCCAGCAGCTCGTCTGGGGCGAACACTGAAGCTTTCTTT. Amino acid sequence: CASSSSGANTEAFF.